This T cell receptor (beta chain) was recovered during a study of cytomegalovirus exposure and HLA in healthy donors. Overall study context: Approximately 170 million T cells yielded roughly 120 million unique TCR beta sequences in earlier analysis.

PCR amplification relied on 60 Vbeta primers (plus 13 Jbeta primers). TCRdb keeps only in-frame clones here, not all; method: immunoSEQ multiplex PCR. The table lists tens of thousands of clones, around 72% of them singletons. Comments on this clone: As yet, its antigen is unknown.

Study-level results: A later analysis revealed that TCR association rates differed between HLA loci, peaking at DRB1 and bottoming out at HLA-C. A later analysis found that most CMV-associated TCR beta chains appeared HLA-restricted.

V shed 6 bases and J 2 bases; nucleotides not matched to a gene: 5. The CDR3 is 14 amino acids. The germline gives CDR1 KGHSH, CDR2 LQKENI. The TCR originated in a woman aged 30 to 39 in good health and CMV-seronegative. The chain combines TRBV18 with TRBJ2-3, with TRBD1 matching 7 bases. The specimen was PBMCs. The CDR3 loop is CASSPDRVTDTQYF. Here the CDR3 DNA reads TGTGCCAGCTCGCCCGACAGGGTCACAGATACGCAGTATTTT.